This T cell receptor beta chain was sequenced in a study of Ad26.COV2.S vaccination and SARS-CoV-2 variants. Across the whole study: Donor was assigned to the Ad26.COV2.S arm of trial COV1001. Whole-study results and caveats: The authors reported substantial breadth in spike-specific CD8+ and CD4+ T cell responses after vaccination.

Germline-derived CDR1 and CDR2 are SGHRS and YFSETQ. Trimming pared 6 bases from V and 0 bases from J, leaving 11 bases between. The CDR3 loop spans 14 amino acids. The data were produced by immunoSEQ multiplex PCR, yet TCRdb's version contains in-frame clones alone and is incomplete. This table holds some 320,000 clones, more than 70% found once. About this clone: Its antigen is currently unknown.

Indicated treatment: 15 to 20 received Ad26.COV2.S at low or high dose, single or two shots; 5 received placebo; per-sample allocation not given. All samples were drawn on day 63, counting from the first vaccine or placebo injection. The sequenced sample was peripheral blood, obtained in a trial of Ad26.COV2.S vaccine versus placebo. This chain uses TRBV5-1 with TRBJ2-3; maybe TRBD2 (5 bases). The source of this sequence is a person aged 18-65 years who received the Ad26.COV2.S COVID-19 vaccine or a placebo. CDR3 nucleotides: TGCGCCAGCACTCTAACTAGGAGCACAGATACGCAGTATTTT. Translation gives CASTLTRSTDTQYF.